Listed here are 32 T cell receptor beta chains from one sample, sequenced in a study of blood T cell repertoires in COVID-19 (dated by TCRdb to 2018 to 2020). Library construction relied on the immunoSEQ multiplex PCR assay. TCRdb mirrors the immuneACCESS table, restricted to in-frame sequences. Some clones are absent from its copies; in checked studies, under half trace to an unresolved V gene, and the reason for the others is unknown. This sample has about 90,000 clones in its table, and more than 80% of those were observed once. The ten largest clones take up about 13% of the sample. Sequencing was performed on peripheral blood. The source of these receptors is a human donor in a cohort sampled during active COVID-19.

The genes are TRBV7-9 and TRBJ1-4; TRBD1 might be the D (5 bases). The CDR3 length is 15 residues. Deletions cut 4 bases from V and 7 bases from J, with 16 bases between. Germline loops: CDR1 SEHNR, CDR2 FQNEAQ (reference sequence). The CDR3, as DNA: TGTGCCAGCAGCTCAGCTTCGGGGGTTAGTGAAAAACTGTTTTTT. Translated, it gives CASSSASGVSEKLFF.

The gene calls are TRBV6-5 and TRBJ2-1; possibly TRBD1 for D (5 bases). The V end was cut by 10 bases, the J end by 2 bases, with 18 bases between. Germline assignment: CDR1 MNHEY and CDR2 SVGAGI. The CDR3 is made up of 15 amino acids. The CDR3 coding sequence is TGTGCCATCCGGAAGGCAGGGTACCCCTACAATGAGCAGTTCTTC. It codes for CAIRKAGYPYNEQFF.

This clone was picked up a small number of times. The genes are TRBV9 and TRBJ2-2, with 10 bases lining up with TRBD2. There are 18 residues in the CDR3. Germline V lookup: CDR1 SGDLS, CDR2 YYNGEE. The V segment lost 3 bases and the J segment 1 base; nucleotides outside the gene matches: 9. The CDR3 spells CASSARASGGQNTGELFF. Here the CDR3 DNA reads TGTGCCAGCAGCGCAAGGGCTAGCGGGGGCCAGAACACCGGGGAGCTGTTTTTT. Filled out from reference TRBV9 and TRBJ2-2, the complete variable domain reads DSGVTQTPKHLITATGQRVTLRCSPRSGDLSVYWYQQSLDQGLQFLIQYYNGEERAKGNILERFSAQQFPDLHSELNLSSLELGDSALYFCASSARASGGQNTGELFFGEGSRLTVL.

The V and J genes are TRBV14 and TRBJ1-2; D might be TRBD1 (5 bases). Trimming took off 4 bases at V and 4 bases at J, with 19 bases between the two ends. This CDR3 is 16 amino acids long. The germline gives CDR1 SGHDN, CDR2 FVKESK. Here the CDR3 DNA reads TGTGCCAGCAGCCCCCGGGTGGAGGGGTACGTCTATGGCTACACCTTC. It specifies CASSPRVEGYVYGYTF.

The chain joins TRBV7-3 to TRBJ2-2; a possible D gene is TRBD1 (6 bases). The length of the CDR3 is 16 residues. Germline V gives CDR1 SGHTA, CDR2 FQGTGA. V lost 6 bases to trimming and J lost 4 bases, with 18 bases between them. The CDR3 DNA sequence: TGTGCCAGCAGTACCACAGGGTTTTCGGTCACCGGGGAGCTGTTTTTT. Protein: CASSTTGFSVTGELFF.

The CDR3 sequence: CASSTHGQGRVEQYF. Written as DNA, the CDR3 is TGTGCCAGCAGCACCCACGGGCAGGGCAGGGTTGAGCAGTACTTC. This sequence joins TRBV21-1 and TRBJ2-7; the listed D gene, TRBD1, was not tested against the DNA. TRBV21-1 is a documented pseudogene. This CDR3 has 15 residues.

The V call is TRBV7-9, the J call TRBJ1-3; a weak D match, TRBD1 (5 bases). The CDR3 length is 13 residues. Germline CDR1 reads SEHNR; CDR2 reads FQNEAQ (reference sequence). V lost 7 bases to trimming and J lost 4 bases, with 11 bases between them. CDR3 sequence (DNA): TGTGCCAGCACCCTTCAGGGAGGAAACACCATATATTTT. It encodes CASTLQGGNTIYF. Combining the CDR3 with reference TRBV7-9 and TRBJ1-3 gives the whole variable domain DTGVSQNPRHKITKRGQNVTFRCDPISEHNRLYWYRQTLGQGPEFLTYFQNEAQLEKSRLLSDRFSAERPKGSFSTLEIQRTEQGDSAMYLCASTLQGGNTIYFGEGSWLTVV.

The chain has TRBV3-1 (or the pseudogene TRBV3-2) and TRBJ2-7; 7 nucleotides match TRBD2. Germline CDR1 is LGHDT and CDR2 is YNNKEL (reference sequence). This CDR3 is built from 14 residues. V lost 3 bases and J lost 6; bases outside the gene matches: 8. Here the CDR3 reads CASSQDWTSFEQYF. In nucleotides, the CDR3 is TGTGCCAGCAGCCAGGACTGGACTAGTTTCGAGCAGTACTTC.

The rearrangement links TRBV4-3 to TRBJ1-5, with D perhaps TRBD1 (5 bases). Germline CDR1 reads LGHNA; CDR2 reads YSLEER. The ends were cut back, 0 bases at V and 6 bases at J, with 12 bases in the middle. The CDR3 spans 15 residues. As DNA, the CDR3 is TGCGCCAGCAGCCAAGATGCAGGGTCAGGTCAGCCCCAGCATTTT. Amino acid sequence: CASSQDAGSGQPQHF.

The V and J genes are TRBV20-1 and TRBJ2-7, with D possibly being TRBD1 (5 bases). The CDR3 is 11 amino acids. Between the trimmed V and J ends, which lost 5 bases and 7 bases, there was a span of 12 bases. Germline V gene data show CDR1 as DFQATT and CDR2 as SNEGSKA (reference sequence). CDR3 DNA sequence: TGCAGTGCTGGCAGGGTCGGGGAGCAGTACTTC. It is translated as CSAGRVGEQYF.

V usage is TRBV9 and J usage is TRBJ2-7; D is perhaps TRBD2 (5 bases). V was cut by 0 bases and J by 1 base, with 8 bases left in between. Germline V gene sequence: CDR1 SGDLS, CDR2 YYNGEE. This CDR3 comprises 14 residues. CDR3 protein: CASSVATGSYEQYF. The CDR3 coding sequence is TGTGCCAGCAGCGTAGCTACGGGATCCTACGAGCAGTACTTC.

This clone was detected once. The CDR3 nucleotides read TGCGCCAGCAGTGAGACGGGACTAGCGGGGCAAGAGACCCAGTACTTC. Protein sequence: CASSETGLAGQETQYF. The chain couples TRBV10-1 to TRBJ2-5; 13 nucleotides align to TRBD2. The trim removed 2 bases at V and 2 bases at J, leaving 2 bases unmatched. The CDR3 is 16 residues long. Germline assignment: CDR1 WNHNN and CDR2 SYGVQD (reference sequence).

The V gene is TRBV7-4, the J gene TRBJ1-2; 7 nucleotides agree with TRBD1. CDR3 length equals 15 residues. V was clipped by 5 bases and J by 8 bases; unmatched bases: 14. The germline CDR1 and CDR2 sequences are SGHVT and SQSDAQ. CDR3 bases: TGTGCCAGCAGCGATATACAGCTGGACAGGTGGGGCTACACCTTC. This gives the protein CASSDIQLDRWGYTF.

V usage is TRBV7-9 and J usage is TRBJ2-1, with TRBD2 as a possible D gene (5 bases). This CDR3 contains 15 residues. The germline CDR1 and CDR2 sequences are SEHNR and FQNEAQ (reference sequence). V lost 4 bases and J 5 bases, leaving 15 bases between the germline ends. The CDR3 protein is CASSSFSGANNEQFF. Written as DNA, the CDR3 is TGTGCCAGCAGCTCCTTCAGCGGCGCCAACAATGAGCAGTTCTTC.

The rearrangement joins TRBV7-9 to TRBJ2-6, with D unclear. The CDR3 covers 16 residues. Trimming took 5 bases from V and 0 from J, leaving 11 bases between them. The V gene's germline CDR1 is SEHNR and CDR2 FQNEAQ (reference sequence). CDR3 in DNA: TGTGCCAGCAGCAAAGATATCGGCTCTGGGGCCAACGTCCTGACTTTC. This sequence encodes CASSKDIGSGANVLTF.

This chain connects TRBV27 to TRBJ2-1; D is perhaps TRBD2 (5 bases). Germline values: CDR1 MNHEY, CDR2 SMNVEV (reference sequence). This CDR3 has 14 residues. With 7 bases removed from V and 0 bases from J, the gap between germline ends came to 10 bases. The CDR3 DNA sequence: TGTGCCAGCAACCGCCGGGGCTCCTACAATGAGCAGTTCTTC. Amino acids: CASNRRGSYNEQFF.

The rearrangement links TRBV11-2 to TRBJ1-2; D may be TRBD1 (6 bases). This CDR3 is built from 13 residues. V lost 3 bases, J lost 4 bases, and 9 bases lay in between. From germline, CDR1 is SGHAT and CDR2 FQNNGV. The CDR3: CASSFNRAYGYTF. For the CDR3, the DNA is TGTGCCAGCAGCTTCAACAGGGCCTATGGCTACACCTTC.

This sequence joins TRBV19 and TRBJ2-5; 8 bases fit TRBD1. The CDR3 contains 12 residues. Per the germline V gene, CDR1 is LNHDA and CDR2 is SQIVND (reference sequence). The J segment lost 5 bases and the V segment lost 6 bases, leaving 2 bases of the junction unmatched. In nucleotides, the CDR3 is TGTGCCAGTAGGGACAGGGTGGAGACCCAGTACTTC. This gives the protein CASRDRVETQYF.

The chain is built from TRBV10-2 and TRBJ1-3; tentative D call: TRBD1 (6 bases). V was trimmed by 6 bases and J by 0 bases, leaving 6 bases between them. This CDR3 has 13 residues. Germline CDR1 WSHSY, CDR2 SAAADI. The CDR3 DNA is TGCGCCAGCAGCAGGGGCTCTGGAAACACCATATATTTT. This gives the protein CASSRGSGNTIYF.

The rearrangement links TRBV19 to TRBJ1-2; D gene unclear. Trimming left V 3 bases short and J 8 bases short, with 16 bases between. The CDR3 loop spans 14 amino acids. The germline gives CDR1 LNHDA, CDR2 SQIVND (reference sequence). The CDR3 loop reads CASSMSPATGGYTF. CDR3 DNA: TGTGCCAGTAGTATGAGTCCCGCCACGGGGGGCTACACCTTC.

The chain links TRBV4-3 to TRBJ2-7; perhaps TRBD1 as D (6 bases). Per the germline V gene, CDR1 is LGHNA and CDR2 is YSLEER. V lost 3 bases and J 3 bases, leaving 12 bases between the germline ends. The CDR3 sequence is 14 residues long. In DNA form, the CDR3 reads TGCGCCAGCAGCCAGGCGATACAGGGCTACGAGCAGTACTTC. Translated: CASSQAIQGYEQYF.

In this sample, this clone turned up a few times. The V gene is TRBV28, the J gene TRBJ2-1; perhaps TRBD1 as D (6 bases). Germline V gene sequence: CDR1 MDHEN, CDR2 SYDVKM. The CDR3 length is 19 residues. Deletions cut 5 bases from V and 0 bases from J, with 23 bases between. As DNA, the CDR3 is TGTGCCAGCAGTACCCTAGGAAGGGGGTACCTTCTCTCCTACAATGAGCAGTTCTTC. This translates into CASSTLGRGYLLSYNEQFF.

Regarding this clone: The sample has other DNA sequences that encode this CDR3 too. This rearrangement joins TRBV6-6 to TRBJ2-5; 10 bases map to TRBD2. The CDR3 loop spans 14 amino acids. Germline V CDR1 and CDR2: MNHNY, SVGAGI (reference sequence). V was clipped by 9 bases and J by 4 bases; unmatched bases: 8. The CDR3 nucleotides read TGTGCCAGTAGCCCCCGGACTAGCGGAGAGACCCAGTACTTC. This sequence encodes CASSPRTSGETQYF.

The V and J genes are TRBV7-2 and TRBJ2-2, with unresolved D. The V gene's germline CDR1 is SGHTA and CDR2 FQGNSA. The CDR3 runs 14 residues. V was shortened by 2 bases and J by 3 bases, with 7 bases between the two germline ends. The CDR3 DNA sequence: TGTGCCAGCAGCTTACTGTCGGACACCGGGGAGCTGTTTTTT. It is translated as CASSLLSDTGELFF.

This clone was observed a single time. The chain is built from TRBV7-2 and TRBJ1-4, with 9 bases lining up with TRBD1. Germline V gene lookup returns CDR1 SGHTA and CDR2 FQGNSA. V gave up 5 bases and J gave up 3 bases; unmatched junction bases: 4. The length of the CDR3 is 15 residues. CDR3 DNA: TGTGCCAGCAGCCCCAACAGGGGGCCTAATGAAAAACTGTTTTTT. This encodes CASSPNRGPNEKLFF.

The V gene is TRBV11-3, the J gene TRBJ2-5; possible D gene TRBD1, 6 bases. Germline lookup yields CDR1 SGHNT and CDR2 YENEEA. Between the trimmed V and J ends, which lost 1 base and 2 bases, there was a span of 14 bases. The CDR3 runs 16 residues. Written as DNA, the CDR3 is TGTGCCAGCAGCTTAGGTCACCAGGGGTATCAAGAGACCCAGTACTTC. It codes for CASSLGHQGYQETQYF.

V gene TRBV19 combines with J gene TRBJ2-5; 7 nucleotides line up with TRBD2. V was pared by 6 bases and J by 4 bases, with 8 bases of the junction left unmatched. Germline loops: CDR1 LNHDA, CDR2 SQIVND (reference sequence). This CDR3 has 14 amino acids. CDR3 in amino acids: CASRPGRVLETQYF. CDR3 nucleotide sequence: TGTGCCAGTAGGCCGGGGAGGGTTTTAGAGACCCAGTACTTC.

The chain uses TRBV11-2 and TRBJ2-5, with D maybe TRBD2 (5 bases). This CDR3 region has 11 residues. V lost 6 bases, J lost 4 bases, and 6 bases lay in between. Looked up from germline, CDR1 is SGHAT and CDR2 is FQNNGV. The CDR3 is CASRAGETQYF. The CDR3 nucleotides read TGTGCCAGCAGGGCGGGAGAGACCCAGTACTTC.

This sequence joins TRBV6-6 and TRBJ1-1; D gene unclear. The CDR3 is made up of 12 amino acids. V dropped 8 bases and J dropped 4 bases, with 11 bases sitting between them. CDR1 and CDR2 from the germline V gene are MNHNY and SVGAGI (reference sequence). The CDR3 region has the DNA TGTGCCAGCGCCCGATCGGGCACTGAAGCTTTCTTT. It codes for CASARSGTEAFF.

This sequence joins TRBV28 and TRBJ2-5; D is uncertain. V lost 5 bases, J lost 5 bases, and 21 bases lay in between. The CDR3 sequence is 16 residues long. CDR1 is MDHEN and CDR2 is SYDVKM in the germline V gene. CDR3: CASSLLNGVLMETQYF. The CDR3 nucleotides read TGTGCCAGCAGTCTATTGAATGGAGTTTTAATGGAGACCCAGTACTTC.

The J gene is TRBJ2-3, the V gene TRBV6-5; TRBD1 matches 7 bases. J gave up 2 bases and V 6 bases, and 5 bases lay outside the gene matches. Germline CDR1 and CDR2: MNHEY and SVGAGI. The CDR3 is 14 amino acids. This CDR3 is CASRLQGHTDTQYF. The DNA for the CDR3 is TGTGCCAGCAGACTACAGGGGCACACAGATACGCAGTATTTT.

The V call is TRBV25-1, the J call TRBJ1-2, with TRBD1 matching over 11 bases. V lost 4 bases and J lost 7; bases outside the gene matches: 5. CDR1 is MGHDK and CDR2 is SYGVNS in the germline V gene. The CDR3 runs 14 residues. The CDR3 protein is CASSGLGTGGGYTF. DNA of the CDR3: TGTGCCAGCAGTGGACTAGGGACAGGGGGTGGCTACACCTTC.